The 9 T cell receptor beta chains below all came from one sample that was sequenced in a study of T-cell reconstitution after alpha-beta-depleted transplantation in children. TCRbeta library construction was performed incorporating unique molecular identifiers. TCRdb called the PCR reads again in MiXCR, with one record for every CDR3 protein. The sample has approximately 1,000,000 distinct CDR3 sequences; roughly 29% are singletons. Sequenced material: PBMCs, mostly from graft donor cells, taken 360 days after TCRalphabeta/CD19-depleted stem cell transplant. The receptors originated from a boy under two years old who had a stem cell transplant for SCID, so the T cells may come from the graft donor.

Only a few counts were recorded for this clonotype. This chain uses TRBV28 with TRBJ1-5, with 8 bases identical to TRBD1. The CDR3 has 15 residues. Germline assignment: CDR1 MDHEN and CDR2 SYDVKM. After removal of 5 bases from V and 5 bases from J, the junction contained 8 bases not matched to a gene. The CDR3 reads CASSLTGVLDQPQHF. CDR3 nucleotides: TGTGCCAGCAGTCTGACAGGGGTCTTGGATCAGCCCCAGCATTTT.

This clonotype has at least ten counts. This chain connects TRBV18 to TRBJ1-1; 7 positions match TRBD1. The CDR3 is made up of 12 amino acids. Germline trimming cut 8 bases from V and 8 bases from J; bases unmatched to any gene: 8. CDR1 is KGHSH and CDR2 is LQKENI in the germline V gene. CDR3 residues: CASSADRAEAFF. CDR3 nucleotides: TGTGCCAGCAGCGCCGACAGGGCCGAAGCTTTCTTT.

The chain couples TRBV20-1 to TRBJ1-6; 7 bases map to TRBD1. Trimming took 3 bases from V and 7 from J; bases not matched to a gene: 9. Germline CDR1 is DFQATT and CDR2 is SNEGSKA (reference sequence). CDR3 length equals 15 residues. CDR3 region: CSASKGARRNSPLHF. The CDR3 nucleotides are TGCAGTGCTAGTAAGGGGGCGAGACGGAATTCACCCCTCCACTTT.

This chain joins TRBV20-1 and TRBJ1-3; D might be TRBD1 (6 bases). CDR1 and CDR2 (germline): DFQATT, SNEGSKA (reference sequence). The CDR3 extends over 13 amino acids. V was shortened by 6 bases and J by 2 bases, with 11 bases between the two germline ends. The CDR3 region has the DNA TGCAGTGCCGCAGACAGGACTGGAAACACCATATATTTT. Residues: CSAADRTGNTIYF.

This clonotype showed up just once. The gene calls are TRBV20-1 and TRBJ1-2, with D tentatively TRBD1 (6 bases). The length of the CDR3 is 15 residues. Germline V lookup: CDR1 DFQATT, CDR2 SNEGSKA (reference sequence). Trimming removed 0 bases from V and 3 bases from J, with 14 bases in between. As DNA, the CDR3 is TGCAGTGCTAGAGATTGGGCGACAGGTGACTATGGCTACACCTTC. Amino acids: CSARDWATGDYGYTF.

The chain carries TRBV5-1 and TRBJ2-7; D not certain. Germline V gene lookup returns CDR1 SGHRS and CDR2 YFSETQ. V lost 2 bases and J 2 bases, leaving 14 bases between the germline ends. The CDR3 covers 15 residues. As DNA, the CDR3 is TGCGCCAGCAGCTTCTCACCGGCATGGACCTACGAGCAGTACTTC. This gives the protein CASSFSPAWTYEQYF.

This chain joins TRBV12-1 and TRBJ2-7. TRBV12-1 is a pseudogene segment. The CDR3 totals 13 residues. CDR3 DNA sequence: TGTGCCAGCAGCTTTAACTTCTCCTACGAGCAGTACTTC. Amino acid sequence: CASSFNFSYEQYF.

This clonotype came up once. CDR3 nucleotides: TGCGCCAGCAGCCCACCTGCGAGGACAGGGTACAATGAGCAGTTCTTC. It is translated as CASSPPARTGYNEQFF. This sequence joins TRBV4-1 and TRBJ2-1; TRBD1 agrees at 8 bases. This CDR3 comprises 16 residues. The ends lost 4 bases at V and 4 bases at J; junction bases unmatched: 9. Germline values: CDR1 MGHRA, CDR2 YSYEKL.

This sequence joins TRBV6-1 and TRBJ2-1; 8 bases match TRBD2. Trimming removed 3 bases from V and 4 bases from J; junction bases left unmatched: 5. CDR3 length equals 15 residues. The V gene's germline CDR1 is MNHNS and CDR2 SASEGT. The CDR3 DNA sequence: TGTGCCAGCAGTGAGAGAGCGGGGGTTTACAATGAGCAGTTCTTC. Protein product: CASSERAGVYNEQFF.